This note documents a single T cell receptor beta chain sequence. Its antigen is not yet known. No much larger clone is present one base from it, and per-base qualities are unavailable. The sample carries other DNA sequences with the same CDR3. TCR CDR3 regions were amplified from genomic DNA by multiplex PCR using the deep immunoSEQ assay. Extracted genomic DNA from each cell subset was distributed evenly across all wells of several immunoSEQ 96-well plates, and each plate was treated as a replicate. For sorted subsets, about 210 ng of genomic DNA, equivalent to some 30,000 T cell genomes, went into each replicate PCR. Purified libraries were measured with a Qubit 3.0 fluorometer, size-checked on a Bioanalyzer 2100, and measured again with the KAPA Library Quantification kit. Every immunoSEQ 96-well plate was sequenced on a dedicated single-read 150-cycle Illumina NextSeq 550 flow cell. From the authors' description of their analysis: Because the immunoSEQ output included only junctional sequences and no quality scores, the filtering could not be the same as the filtering used for full-length reads. To assign V/J genes and CDR3, sequences were annotated against IMGT germline references using PyIR, a Python wrapper for IgBLAST v1.9. Any read was removed if the V/J assignment was weak (E-value above 1e-6), the CDR3 was missing, or the read contained stop codons, out-of-frame junctions, or ambiguous translated residues. V3J clonotypes were defined as sequences sharing an identical inferred V gene, J gene, and CDR3 amino acid sequence. Percentage overlap between repertoires was calculated by dividing the number of shared unique clonotypes by the size of the smaller repertoire. Three approaches were used to assess repertoire richness: RTK rarefaction, the Chao1 estimator, and Recon v2.1 estimates of unobserved clonotypes. For all TCRbeta clonotypes obtained by the gDNA method from a handful of donors, generation probabilities were computed with OLGA. What TCRdb holds here is the immuneACCESS table cut down to in-frame rearrangements. Part of the clones is not present; checked against another copy, under half of the missing clones reflect an unresolved V gene, and the others are unexplained. The DNA gave D and trimming, while V, J and clone size come from that table. This sample gives approximately 2,300,000 clones in total; 85% to 95% of them show up just once. The top ten constitute 0.37% of the sample.

The donors were healthy, HIV-negative adults with no recently reported acute infections or vaccinations. Every donor was a Caucasian adult living in Nashville, Tennessee, USA. CD4+ T cells were enriched through magnetic negative selection, after which naive cells were positively selected on CD45RA and the remaining negative fraction served as the memory subset. After blood collection by leukapheresis, PBMCs were isolated using Ficoll-Histopaque density gradient centrifugation and then cryopreserved in the vapor phase of liquid nitrogen. Analytical flow cytometry was used to check the purity and quantity of every magnetically sorted T cell population. Each sorted fraction had its genomic DNA isolated and then quantified by UV absorbance on a Nanodrop 2000c. The data are from a study of shared clonotypes between healthy human individuals (dated by TCRdb to the early 2020s). Study-wide context: Three men and two women, aged 18 to 49 years, made up the cohort. Per donor, three plates each were used for CD4 naive and CD4 memory, two for CD8 naive, and one for CD8 memory. Blood TCR repertoires of a handful of healthy adults were deeply sequenced to estimate repertoire size and the extent of clonotype sharing between individuals. To increase sequencing depth and limit assay-specific biases, different laboratories used diverse techniques to prepare libraries and sequence TCR repertoires. Between about 0.94 and 8.9 billion PBMCs per donor were obtained by leukapheresis. What the work shows at the level of the full study, not this receptor alone: Because the study included a small number of donors, the genetic and exposure-history diversity represented was limited. Across four donors, 5% to 6% of naive CD4, 3% to 3.5% of naive CD8, 2% to 2.5% of memory CD4, and roughly 0.41% of memory CD8 clonotypes were shared. Estimated clonotype richness was generally larger for naive than for memory subsets. Higher generation probabilities were observed for clonotypes shared by all four sorted-subset donors than for non-shared clonotypes. Incomplete sequencing was indicated by rarefaction of sorted-subset datasets, despite the large sequencing depth. Based on pairwise subsampling, the degree of clonotype sharing among donors was expected to be affected by sequencing depth. Only blood was sampled, and tissue TCR repertoires likely differ from those in blood.

The germline V gene encodes CDR1 LNHDA and CDR2 SQIVND (reference sequence). The trim is 3 bases for V and 0 bases for J, with a gap of 6 bases between the germline ends. Spanning cysteine to phenylalanine, the CDR3 consists of 15 amino acids. Only CDR3 DNA remains: 45 bases, in frame from the first base. The sequence joins TRBV19 to TRBJ2-6; no D gene can be assigned with confidence. This clonotype originated in a man between 18 and 35 years old in good health. Some clones in this sample may be carry-over from other donors' samples. Sequenced input: naive CD4+ T cells from PBMCs. This sample's cell subset or site label indicates: CD45RA+ positively selected. The CDR3 reads as follows: CASSMRSSGANVLTF. The DNA sequence is TGTGCCAGTAGTATGAGGTCCTCTGGGGCCAACGTCCTGACTTTC.